These T cell receptor beta chains were read from a single sample in a study of patients and donors after allogeneic stem cell transplantation. TCRdb processed the RT-PCR reads anew with MiXCR; each CDR3 protein has one entry. The sample yields 57,000 or so distinct CDR3 sequences, about an eighth seen once. Source material: blood, either unsorted or a sorted T cell fraction (not recorded which). Receptors originate from a human donor who was either an allogeneic HSCT recipient or a stem cell or donor lymphocyte infusion donor (not recorded which). It is not recorded whose cells these are; they may come from a transplant donor. Each CDR3 is given with its conserved first and last residue. The order of the fields is CDR3 DNA, CDR3 protein, V gene, J gene, clone size, D gene. A D gene is named only where the DNA matches it firmly. The size of a clone is reported for some rows only, either as once, few or many, or as a class for expanded clones.

CDR3nt: TGTGCCAGCAGCGGAGGCCCCTCCCTGACTATGGACTCCTACGAGCAGTACTTC
CDR3aa: CASSGGPSLTMDSYEQYF
v_gene: TRBV11-3
j_gene: TRBJ2-7
abundance: .
d_gene: .

CDR3nt: TGTGCCAGCAGCCCCCGGACAGCCTCTGGAAACACCATATATTTT
CDR3aa: CASSPRTASGNTIYF
v_gene: TRBV7-2
j_gene: TRBJ1-3
abundance: few
d_gene: .

CDR3nt: TGTGCCATCAGTGAAGGCGCGGATGAGCAGTTCTTC
CDR3aa: CAISEGADEQFF
v_gene: TRBV10-3
j_gene: TRBJ2-1
abundance: many
d_gene: .

CDR3nt: TGTGCCAGCAGTTCCGACAGTTACAATGAGCAGTTCTTC
CDR3aa: CASSSDSYNEQFF
v_gene: TRBV12-3/TRBV12-4
j_gene: TRBJ2-1
abundance: many
d_gene: .

CDR3nt: TGTGCCAGCAGCTTAGCGCTGGCCGTAGGTAATGAGCAGTTCTTC
CDR3aa: CASSLALAVGNEQFF
v_gene: TRBV7-2
j_gene: TRBJ2-1
abundance: .
d_gene: .

CDR3nt: TGCAGTGCTAGAGATTACAAACAGGCCTACGAGCAGTACTTC
CDR3aa: CSARDYKQAYEQYF
v_gene: TRBV20-1
j_gene: TRBJ2-7
abundance: .
d_gene: .

CDR3nt: TGTGCCAGCAGCTTGCGGAGCAGACAAGAGACCCAGTACTTC
CDR3aa: CASSLRSRQETQYF
v_gene: TRBV5-5
j_gene: TRBJ2-5
abundance: .
d_gene: .

CDR3nt: TGTGCCAGCAGCACCCCTACTGGCACAGATACGCAGTATTTT
CDR3aa: CASSTPTGTDTQYF
v_gene: TRBV21-1
j_gene: TRBJ2-3
abundance: .
d_gene: .

CDR3nt: TGTGCCAGCAGTGGACTAGCGGGATTAGGGTACGAGCAGTACTTC
CDR3aa: CASSGLAGLGYEQYF
v_gene: TRBV27
j_gene: TRBJ2-7
abundance: few
d_gene: TRBD2

CDR3nt: TGCGCCAGCAGCTTTCCCGGGCGGTGGGAGCAGTACTTC
CDR3aa: CASSFPGRWEQYF
v_gene: TRBV5-1
j_gene: TRBJ2-7
abundance: .
d_gene: .

CDR3nt: TGTGCCTGGTCCACCCGGGGTAGCCCCCACGGTGATGAGCAGTTCTTC
CDR3aa: CAWSTRGSPHGDEQFF
v_gene: TRBV30
j_gene: TRBJ2-1
abundance: few
d_gene: .

CDR3nt: TGTGCCACCAGTGTCCTATCGACAGGGGGCACCTACAATGAGCAGTTCTTC
CDR3aa: CATSVLSTGGTYNEQFF
v_gene: TRBV24-1
j_gene: TRBJ2-1
abundance: .
d_gene: TRBD1

CDR3nt: TGTGCCAGCAGCGTAGCCCCCCATTCGTGGTCGAATCAGCCCCAGCATTTT
CDR3aa: CASSVAPHSWSNQPQHF
v_gene: TRBV9
j_gene: TRBJ1-5
abundance: .
d_gene: .

CDR3nt: TGCGCCAGCAGACATAGGACAGGGATATTCGGGAACACTGAAGCTTTCTTT
CDR3aa: CASRHRTGIFGNTEAFF
v_gene: TRBV5-1
j_gene: TRBJ1-1
abundance: many
d_gene: TRBD1

CDR3nt: TGCAGTGCTACCCCTCACAGGGTTAGGCACACTGAAGCTTTCTTT
CDR3aa: CSATPHRVRHTEAFF
v_gene: TRBV20-1
j_gene: TRBJ1-1
abundance: many
d_gene: .

CDR3nt: TGCAGTGCTATGGAGCCTGCGAACACCTACGAGCAGTACTTC
CDR3aa: CSAMEPANTYEQYF
v_gene: TRBV20-1
j_gene: TRBJ2-7
abundance: .
d_gene: .

CDR3nt: TGTGCCAGTAGTATTTTGCGGGAGTCCTACAATGAGCAGTTCTTC
CDR3aa: CASSILRESYNEQFF
v_gene: TRBV19
j_gene: TRBJ2-1
abundance: few
d_gene: TRBD2

CDR3nt: TGTGCCAGCAGTCTAGGGACAGGGGTCCCCTACGAGCAGTACTTC
CDR3aa: CASSLGTGVPYEQYF
v_gene: TRBV6-5
j_gene: TRBJ2-7
abundance: many
d_gene: TRBD1

CDR3nt: TGTGCCAGCAGTCAGCTACCACCGATTCTCAATGAGCAGTTCTTC
CDR3aa: CASSQLPPILNEQFF
v_gene: TRBV6-5
j_gene: TRBJ2-1
abundance: many
d_gene: .

CDR3nt: TGTGCCAGCAGCTACAGCTATGGCTACACCTTC
CDR3aa: CASSYSYGYTF
v_gene: TRBV12-3/TRBV12-4
j_gene: TRBJ1-2
abundance: few
d_gene: .

CDR3nt: TGCAGTGCTAGTCGCCCCGGGAGCGACTCCTACGAGCAGTACTTC
CDR3aa: CSASRPGSDSYEQYF
v_gene: TRBV20-1
j_gene: TRBJ2-7
abundance: few
d_gene: .

CDR3nt: TGTGCCAGCAGCTTATCGTGGGAGGGCAGCTACAATGAGCAGTTCTTC
CDR3aa: CASSLSWEGSYNEQFF
v_gene: TRBV11-2
j_gene: TRBJ2-1
abundance: few
d_gene: TRBD2

CDR3nt: TGTGCCAGCAGTGTTATGGAGCAGTACTTC
CDR3aa: CASSVMEQYF
v_gene: TRBV2
j_gene: TRBJ2-7
abundance: .
d_gene: .

CDR3nt: TGTGCCAGCTCACCGGGACAGGGGGCCTACAATGAGCAGTTCTTC
CDR3aa: CASSPGQGAYNEQFF
v_gene: TRBV18
j_gene: TRBJ2-1
abundance: .
d_gene: TRBD1

CDR3nt: TGTGCCAGCAGGAGGGGCTCGGGCATGAACACTGAAGCTTTCTTT
CDR3aa: CASRRGSGMNTEAFF
v_gene: TRBV27
j_gene: TRBJ1-1
abundance: few
d_gene: .

CDR3nt: TGTGCCAGCAGCTCGGACTATTACAATGAGCAGTTCTTC
CDR3aa: CASSSDYYNEQFF
v_gene: TRBV11-2
j_gene: TRBJ2-1
abundance: .
d_gene: .

CDR3nt: TGTGCCATCAGTGGACAGGACGGAACTAATGAAAAACTGTTTTTT
CDR3aa: CAISGQDGTNEKLFF
v_gene: TRBV10-3
j_gene: TRBJ1-4
abundance: many
d_gene: .

CDR3nt: TGTGCCAGCAGTGAACTCAGGGGGGAAAGGGACAATGAGCAGTTCTTC
CDR3aa: CASSELRGERDNEQFF
v_gene: TRBV25-1
j_gene: TRBJ2-1
abundance: once
d_gene: .

CDR3nt: TGCAGCGTTGAACGAGGGTCCCAGTTCTTC
CDR3aa: CSVERGSQFF
v_gene: TRBV29-1
j_gene: TRBJ2-1
abundance: .
d_gene: .

CDR3nt: TGCAGTTCCAGCGGAATAGGAGATACGCAGTATTTT
CDR3aa: CSSSGIGDTQYF
v_gene: TRBV20-1
j_gene: TRBJ2-3
abundance: few
d_gene: .

CDR3nt: TGTGCCAGCAGACCCGACAGCCTCTTAGCCAAAAACATTCAGTACTTC
CDR3aa: CASRPDSLLAKNIQYF
v_gene: TRBV6-5
j_gene: TRBJ2-4
abundance: few
d_gene: .

CDR3nt: TGTGCCAGCAGGTGGGATGACATTCAGTACTTC
CDR3aa: CASRWDDIQYF
v_gene: TRBV11-2
j_gene: TRBJ2-4
abundance: .
d_gene: .

CDR3nt: TGTGCCAGCAGCTCACCGGGACAGACCTCCTACGAGCAGTACTTC
CDR3aa: CASSSPGQTSYEQYF
v_gene: TRBV7-9
j_gene: TRBJ2-7
abundance: few
d_gene: TRBD1

CDR3nt: TGCGCCAGCAGCCAAGATGAGGAGGGAGAAGGGAATGAGCAGTTCTTC
CDR3aa: CASSQDEEGEGNEQFF
v_gene: TRBV4-1
j_gene: TRBJ2-1
abundance: many
d_gene: .

CDR3nt: TGCAGTGCGGCCTTTGGCAGAAACAATGAGCAGTTCTTC
CDR3aa: CSAAFGRNNEQFF
v_gene: TRBV20-1
j_gene: TRBJ2-1
abundance: few
d_gene: .

CDR3nt: TGTGCCAGCAGCCTTTTCTACGAGCAGTACTTC
CDR3aa: CASSLFYEQYF
v_gene: TRBV25-1
j_gene: TRBJ2-7
abundance: few
d_gene: .

CDR3nt: TGTGCCATCCGAGGAGGGAACACCGGGGAGCTGTTTTTT
CDR3aa: CAIRGGNTGELFF
v_gene: TRBV10-3
j_gene: TRBJ2-2
abundance: few
d_gene: .

CDR3nt: TGCAGTGCCACTAGTACAGGGGGGAGGAGTGAAAAACTGTTTTTT
CDR3aa: CSATSTGGRSEKLFF
v_gene: TRBV20-1
j_gene: TRBJ1-4
abundance: many
d_gene: TRBD1

CDR3nt: TGTGCCAGCAGTTACTCGGGGGGACTCGATGGCTACACCTTC
CDR3aa: CASSYSGGLDGYTF
v_gene: TRBV6-5
j_gene: TRBJ1-2
abundance: many
d_gene: .

CDR3nt: TGCGCCAGCAGCTCCGGGACAGGGGATATCAACGAGCAGTACTTC
CDR3aa: CASSSGTGDINEQYF
v_gene: TRBV5-1
j_gene: TRBJ2-7
abundance: many
d_gene: TRBD1

CDR3nt: TGTGCCAGCAGCTTTCGGGGCACCGGCCACCAGTACTTC
CDR3aa: CASSFRGTGHQYF
v_gene: TRBV11-2
j_gene: TRBJ2-5
abundance: .
d_gene: .

CDR3nt: TGTGCCAGCAGCTTAGGAGCGGGAGGGCCACACACCGGGGAGCTGTTTTTT
CDR3aa: CASSLGAGGPHTGELFF
v_gene: TRBV7-2
j_gene: TRBJ2-2
abundance: many
d_gene: TRBD2

CDR3nt: TGTGCCAGCAGCTTAGAGGGGACCAGGGATACGCAGTATTTT
CDR3aa: CASSLEGTRDTQYF
v_gene: TRBV11-2
j_gene: TRBJ2-3
abundance: .
d_gene: .

CDR3nt: TGCGCCAGCAGCCAAGCCATTAGACAGGGTTTTTATGAGCAGTTCTTC
CDR3aa: CASSQAIRQGFYEQFF
v_gene: TRBV4-1
j_gene: TRBJ2-1
abundance: few
d_gene: TRBD1

CDR3nt: TGTGCCAGCAGTCCTGACCCCGGGACTAGCGGGGCAAGCTCCTACAATGAGCAGTTCTTC
CDR3aa: CASSPDPGTSGASSYNEQFF
v_gene: TRBV12-3/TRBV12-4
j_gene: TRBJ2-1
abundance: few
d_gene: TRBD2

CDR3nt: TGTGCCATCAGTGAGTCGGGGGTGACCTACGAGCAGTACTTC
CDR3aa: CAISESGVTYEQYF
v_gene: TRBV10-3
j_gene: TRBJ2-7
abundance: few
d_gene: .

CDR3nt: TGTGCCAGCTCACCTAGGCCGGGACAACTCACTGAAGCTTTCTTT
CDR3aa: CASSPRPGQLTEAFF
v_gene: TRBV18
j_gene: TRBJ1-1
abundance: few
d_gene: .

CDR3nt: TGTGCCATCAGTGAGTCTGATGTCCGGGCCTACACCTACAATGAGCAGTTCTTC
CDR3aa: CAISESDVRAYTYNEQFF
v_gene: TRBV10-3
j_gene: TRBJ2-1
abundance: .
d_gene: .

CDR3nt: TGCAGTGCTAGACAGGGGGGCACTTTCAACTATGGCTACACCTTC
CDR3aa: CSARQGGTFNYGYTF
v_gene: TRBV20-1
j_gene: TRBJ1-2
abundance: .
d_gene: TRBD1

CDR3nt: TGTGCCAGCAACTTTGACTACGAGCAGTACTTC
CDR3aa: CASNFDYEQYF
v_gene: TRBV7-9
j_gene: TRBJ2-7
abundance: .
d_gene: .

CDR3nt: TGCGCCAGCACGGTAGCGGGAGACGTCACCGGGGAGCTGTTTTTT
CDR3aa: CASTVAGDVTGELFF
v_gene: TRBV5-1
j_gene: TRBJ2-2
abundance: few
d_gene: TRBD2

CDR3nt: TGTGCCAGCAGCCCCGCCAGGCTTGGGGACACTGAAGCTTTCTTT
CDR3aa: CASSPARLGDTEAFF
v_gene: TRBV12-3/TRBV12-4
j_gene: TRBJ1-1
abundance: few
d_gene: .

CDR3nt: TGTGCCAGCAGTAAAAGACAGGGGCCAAATGGCTACACCTTC
CDR3aa: CASSKRQGPNGYTF
v_gene: TRBV6-5
j_gene: TRBJ1-2
abundance: many
d_gene: TRBD1

CDR3nt: TGTGCCAGCAGCTCGAGAGCGACAGGGTCGGTGGCAGATACGCAGTATTTT
CDR3aa: CASSSRATGSVADTQYF
v_gene: TRBV7-9
j_gene: TRBJ2-3
abundance: few
d_gene: TRBD1

CDR3nt: TGTGCCAGCAGTTTGTGGACCGGGGAGCTGTTTTTT
CDR3aa: CASSLWTGELFF
v_gene: TRBV27
j_gene: TRBJ2-2
abundance: .
d_gene: .

CDR3nt: TGCGCCAGCAGCTTTTACTCTCAATCCTACGAGCAGTACTTC
CDR3aa: CASSFYSQSYEQYF
v_gene: TRBV5-1
j_gene: TRBJ2-7
abundance: few
d_gene: .

CDR3nt: TGTGCCAGCAGCCCGGGGATAGAGACCCAGTACTTC
CDR3aa: CASSPGIETQYF
v_gene: TRBV13
j_gene: TRBJ2-5
abundance: .
d_gene: .

CDR3nt: TGCAGTGCCCCCCCATCAGGGGTCTCCTACGAGCAGTACTTC
CDR3aa: CSAPPSGVSYEQYF
v_gene: TRBV20-1
j_gene: TRBJ2-7
abundance: .
d_gene: .